These 23 T cell receptor beta chains originate from one sample sequenced in a study of OX40 agonist ivuxolimab in advanced cancers. Library generation was performed with the immunoSEQ multiplex PCR assay. This is the immuneACCESS table as TCRdb keeps it, with only in-frame sequences that have V and J called. A part of the clones is gone; compared with another copy, unresolved V genes explain less than half, and the rest is unexplained. Present in this sample are approximately 60,000 clones, under 95% of which were seen just once. The top ten constitute more than 9.5% of the sample. Sequencing used CD4+ or CD8+ T cells sorted from blood, obtained in a trial of the OX40 agonist ivuxolimab. These receptors originate from an adult with an advanced solid tumor such as melanoma, head and neck, liver or kidney cancer.

V and J are TRBV27 and TRBJ1-2; no definite D call. Trimming removed 1 base from V and 0 bases from J, with 12 bases in between. The CDR3 consists of 16 residues. From germline, CDR1 is MNHEY and CDR2 SMNVEV (reference sequence). This chain's CDR3 is CASSLFAYSTNYGYTF. The CDR3 DNA is TGTGCCAGCAGTTTATTCGCCTACAGTACTAACTATGGCTACACCTTC.

This chain uses TRBV19 with TRBJ2-3; 9 bases match TRBD2. The junction had 3 bases not matched to a gene; V was cut back by 5 bases and J by 6 bases. This CDR3 region has 13 residues. Germline assignment: CDR1 LNHDA and CDR2 SQIVND (reference sequence). CDR3 loop: CASSLAGMDTQYF. The DNA for the CDR3 is TGTGCCAGTAGTCTAGCGGGGATGGATACGCAGTATTTT.

This chain joins TRBV11-2 and TRBJ1-1, with no clear D. The length of the CDR3 is 12 residues. Germline loops: CDR1 SGHAT, CDR2 FQNNGV. The ends were cut back, 6 bases at V and 6 bases at J, with 11 bases in the middle. CDR3 residues: CASSQTGPEAFF. The CDR3 DNA sequence: TGTGCCAGCAGTCAGACGGGTCCTGAAGCTTTCTTT. The full variable domain, with the rest looked up from reference TRBV11-2 and TRBJ1-1, is EAGVAQSPRYKIIEKRQSVAFWCNPISGHATLYWYQQILGQGPKLLIQFQNNGVVDDSQLPKDRFSAERLKGVDSTLKIQPAKLEDSAVYLCASSQTGPEAFFGQGTRLTVV.

The V and J genes are TRBV7-2 and TRBJ2-7, with D maybe TRBD2 (7 bases). Germline V CDR1 and CDR2: SGHTA, FQGNSA. Trimming left V 3 bases short and J 2 bases short, with 11 bases between. The CDR3 totals 14 residues. The CDR3: CASSFAGATYEQYF. Here the CDR3 DNA reads TGTGCCAGCAGCTTTGCGGGGGCCACCTACGAGCAGTACTTC.

CDR3 in DNA: TGCGCCAGCAGCCCGCCTGGGGTAGCCTACGAGCAGTACTTC. Translation: CASSPPGVAYEQYF. The V call is TRBV5-1, the J call TRBJ2-7, with unresolved D. The CDR3 is made up of 14 amino acids. The germline V and J ends were trimmed by 4 bases and 2 bases, with 13 bases remaining between them. Looked up from germline, CDR1 is SGHRS and CDR2 is YFSETQ.

The chain couples TRBV21-1 to TRBJ2-1. TRBV21-1 is deemed a pseudogene. The CDR3 is made up of 17 amino acids. The CDR3 DNA follows: TGTGCCAGCAGCAAAGCAGACGCCTACTTGAGAGCCGATGAGCAGTTCTTC. Translated, it gives CASSKADAYLRADEQFF.

The rearrangement uses TRBV4-3 and TRBJ2-1; 14 bases line up with TRBD2. The CDR3 contains 16 residues. Germline V lookup: CDR1 LGHNA, CDR2 YSLEER. J was trimmed by 7 bases and V by 3 bases; bases with no gene match: 5. In nucleotides, the CDR3 is TGCGCCAGCAGCCAGGGACTAGCGGGAGATTGGAATGAGCAGTTCTTC. Translating gives CASSQGLAGDWNEQFF.

Only a few counts were recorded for this clone. J is TRBJ2-7 and V is TRBV4-1; no clear D gene. With 1 base removed from V and 2 bases from J, the gap between germline ends came to 6 bases. CDR1 and CDR2 from the germline V gene are MGHRA and YSYEKL. The CDR3 is 13 residues long. The CDR3 DNA is TGCGCCAGCAGCCAAGTCATGGCCTACGAGCAGTACTTC. Encoded protein: CASSQVMAYEQYF.

V usage is TRBV11-2 and J usage is TRBJ2-7; TRBD2 agrees at 7 bases. This CDR3 is built from 17 residues. The germline V gene has CDR1 SGHAT and CDR2 FQNNGV. J lost 7 bases, V lost 3 bases, and 18 bases had no gene match. CDR3 amino acids: CASSLALGSGEGREQYF. The CDR3 DNA sequence: TGTGCCAGCAGCTTGGCGCTTGGCAGTGGGGAGGGGCGGGAGCAGTACTTC. The full variable domain, with the rest looked up from reference TRBV11-2 and TRBJ2-7, is EAGVAQSPRYKIIEKRQSVAFWCNPISGHATLYWYQQILGQGPKLLIQFQNNGVVDDSQLPKDRFSAERLKGVDSTLKIQPAKLEDSAVYLCASSLALGSGEGREQYFGPGTRLTVT.

V is TRBV19 and J is TRBJ2-1; TRBD2 agrees at 12 bases. Germline lookup yields CDR1 LNHDA and CDR2 SQIVND (reference sequence). With V trimmed by 2 bases and J by 8 bases, 4 bases remained unmatched. This CDR3 has 15 amino acids. In DNA form, the CDR3 reads TGTGCCAGTAGTATACGACTAGCGGGAGTTTATGAGCAGTTCTTC. It codes for CASSIRLAGVYEQFF.

The V call is TRBV4-1, the J call TRBJ2-1; D gene uncertain. Trimming stripped 0 bases from V and 10 bases from J, with 10 bases between. CDR1 and CDR2 from the germline V gene are MGHRA and YSYEKL. The CDR3 covers 13 residues. DNA for the CDR3: TGCGCCAGCAGCCAAGATGCAGGAAGCGAGCAGTTCTTC. Residues: CASSQDAGSEQFF.

This chain joins TRBV6-6 and TRBJ2-7; 13 bases agree with TRBD2. The germline V gene encodes CDR1 MNHNY and CDR2 SVGAGI (reference sequence). The junction had 7 bases not matched to a gene; V was cut back by 6 bases and J by 5 bases. This CDR3 spans 15 amino acids. The CDR3 bases are TGTGCCAGCAGCTACAGGACTAGCGGGAGTCACGAGCAGTACTTC. Protein sequence: CASSYRTSGSHEQYF.

The J gene is TRBJ2-1, the V gene TRBV12-5; D not certain. This CDR3 is 13 amino acids long. The germline V gene encodes CDR1 LGHNT and CDR2 FRNRAP. V lost 7 bases and J 0 bases, leaving 7 bases between the germline ends. CDR3 in amino acids: CASVSSSYNEQFF. The CDR3 DNA follows: TGTGCTAGTGTTTCCAGCTCCTACAATGAGCAGTTCTTC.

The chain uses TRBV5-8 and TRBJ2-7; TRBD1 matches 10 bases. With 0 bases clipped from V and 7 bases from J, the junction kept 4 bases outside the gene matches. The CDR3 covers 14 residues. Germline V gene data show CDR1 as SGHTS and CDR2 as YDEGEE. The CDR3 is CASSLVTGGFEQYF. The CDR3 region has the DNA TGTGCCAGCAGCTTGGTGACAGGGGGCTTTGAGCAGTACTTC.

This clone was observed a single time. This chain uses TRBV4-1 with TRBJ2-1; 7 bases match TRBD2. The CDR3 is made up of 17 amino acids. CDR1 is MGHRA, CDR2 YSYEKL, per germline. The ends lost 4 bases at V and 0 bases at J; junction bases unmatched: 9. CDR3 coding DNA: TGCGCCAGCAGCCCAGGGCTAGCGGAGAGCTCCTACAATGAGCAGTTCTTC. Amino acid sequence: CASSPGLAESSYNEQFF.

The chain joins TRBV18 to TRBJ1-1; D might be TRBD1 (5 bases). CDR3 length: 12 amino acids. Germline CDR1 KGHSH, CDR2 LQKENI. Trimming took off 3 bases at V and 6 bases at J, with 8 bases between the two ends. The CDR3, as DNA: TGTGCCAGCTCACCCGAGGGGCCTGAAGCTTTCTTT. The encoded protein is CASSPEGPEAFF.

This clone was counted a single time. The genes are TRBV2 and TRBJ1-4; D is unclear. This CDR3 has 14 residues. The V gene's germline CDR1 is SNHLY and CDR2 FYNNEI. Trimming removed 7 bases from V and 8 bases from J, with 17 bases in between. This CDR3 is CASTEGGSDEKLFF. As DNA, the CDR3 is TGTGCCAGCACCGAGGGAGGGAGCGACGAAAAACTGTTTTTT.

This rearrangement joins TRBV11-3 to TRBJ2-1; maybe TRBD1 (5 bases). The ends were cut back, 3 bases at V and 3 bases at J, with 12 bases in the middle. This CDR3 spans 15 amino acids. CDR1 SGHNT and CDR2 YENEEA come from the germline V gene. This chain's CDR3 is CASSFIQGGYNEQFF. The DNA for the CDR3 is TGTGCCAGCAGCTTTATCCAGGGTGGCTACAATGAGCAGTTCTTC.

The chain employs TRBV7-2 and TRBJ2-7; 7 bases align to TRBD2. The CDR3 sequence is 15 residues long. The germline V gene has CDR1 SGHTA and CDR2 FQGNSA. Trimming at V came to 7 bases and at J to 0 bases, leaving 9 bases not matched to a gene. The CDR3 region is CASKISGPSSYEQYF. The DNA of the CDR3 is TGTGCCAGCAAGATTAGCGGGCCAAGCTCCTACGAGCAGTACTTC. Combining the CDR3 with reference TRBV7-2 and TRBJ2-7 gives the whole variable domain GAGVSQSPSNKVTEKGKDVELRCDPISGHTALYWYRQSLGQGLEFLIYFQGNSAPDKSGLPSDRFSAERTGGSVSTLTIQRTQQEDSAVYLCASKISGPSSYEQYFGPGTRLTVT.

The CDR3 DNA reads TGTGCCAGCTCACCAGCCGGGACAGGGGGCGCCGATGGCTACACCTTC. As protein: CASSPAGTGGADGYTF. The chain combines TRBV18 with TRBJ1-2; the match to TRBD1 covers 12 bases. Looked up from germline, CDR1 is KGHSH and CDR2 is LQKENI. The CDR3 extends over 16 amino acids. V lost 2 bases and J lost 6; bases outside the gene matches: 7. Complete variable domain (other parts from reference TRBV18 and TRBJ1-2): NAGVMQNPRHLVRRRGQEARLRCSPMKGHSHVYWYRQLPEEGLKFMVYLQKENIIDESGMPKERFSAEFPKEGPSILRIQQVVRGDSAAYFCASSPAGTGGADGYTFGSGTRLTVV.

The chain is built from TRBV28 and TRBJ2-7, with 7 bases matching TRBD1. J gave up 3 bases and V 6 bases, and 2 bases lay outside the gene matches. The germline V gene has CDR1 MDHEN and CDR2 SYDVKM. The CDR3 covers 12 residues. The CDR3 is CASSWTGYEQYF. The CDR3 DNA follows: TGTGCCAGCAGCTGGACAGGCTACGAGCAGTACTTC.

The chain has TRBV5-4 and TRBJ2-5; no definite D call. V was trimmed by 0 bases and J by 1 base, leaving 7 bases between them. The CDR3 sequence is 14 residues long. Germline values: CDR1 SGHNT, CDR2 YYREEE (reference sequence). The CDR3, as DNA: TGTGCCAGCAGCTTGGGCACACCCCAAGAGACCCAGTACTTC. This sequence encodes CASSLGTPQETQYF.

The chain joins TRBV7-6 to TRBJ2-2; 7 bases are shared with TRBD2. CDR1 SGHVS and CDR2 FNYEAQ come from the germline V gene. The CDR3 runs 19 residues. Losses at the gene ends were 6 bases for V and 0 bases for J; bases not matched to a gene: 16. CDR3 nucleotide sequence: TGTGCCAGCAGTTGGGTCCTGGCTAGCGGAGTAACGAACACCGGGGAGCTGTTTTTT. This sequence encodes CASSWVLASGVTNTGELFF.